The 30 T cell receptor beta chains below all came from one sample that was sequenced in a study of cytomegalovirus exposure and HLA in healthy donors. 60 Vbeta and 13 Jbeta primers were used in PCR. TCRdb's copy holds only in-frame clones and misses some; the assay was immunoSEQ multiplex PCR. In the table there are 220,000 or so clones, about 78% of which are singletons. Sequenced sample: PBMCs. These TCRs come from a male donor in good health and CMV-seronegative.

The chain has TRBV29-1 and TRBJ2-1; D might be TRBD2 (6 bases). Germline CDR1 reads SQVTM; CDR2 reads ANQGSEA. The CDR3 is 15 residues long. V lost 6 bases and J lost 0, with 15 bases in between. DNA of the CDR3: TGCAGCGTGGGGGAACGGGAGAGCTCCTACAATGAGCAGTTCTTC. Protein sequence: CSVGERESSYNEQFF.

The gene calls are TRBV19 and TRBJ2-5; no clear D. The end of the DNA aligns better with TRBJ2-7, so the J call may be wrong. CDR1 is LNHDA and CDR2 is SQIVND in the germline V gene (reference sequence). This CDR3 region has 14 residues. The CDR3 loop is CASSIRATHYEQYF. The CDR3 nucleotides are TGTGCCAGTAGTATACGTGCGACCCACTACGAGCAGTACTTC.

The V call is TRBV7-2, the J call TRBJ2-5; 9 bases agree with TRBD2. The last part of the DNA fits TRBJ2-7 better; the J call may be wrong. This CDR3 is 14 amino acids long. From germline, CDR1 is SGHTA and CDR2 FQGNSA. The CDR3 region has the DNA TGTGCCAGCAGCTTGGGGACTAGCATCCACGAGCAGTACTTC. Translated: CASSLGTSIHEQYF.

The CDR3 DNA reads TGTGCCAGCAGCGGGGGAGCGAGTTCGGGACTAGCGGGAGCCGGGGAGCTGTTTTTT. It is translated as CASSGGASSGLAGAGELFF. The chain joins TRBV7-2 to TRBJ2-2, with 14 bases aligning to TRBD2. The trim removed 5 bases at V and 6 bases at J, leaving 14 bases unmatched. The CDR3 consists of 19 residues. Germline V gene lookup returns CDR1 SGHTA and CDR2 FQGNSA.

Worth noting for this clone: The junction departs from germline at one end; a sequencing error may be responsible. The genes are TRBV7-9 and TRBJ2-6; 8 nucleotides align to TRBD1. This CDR3 is built from 17 residues. Germline V gene data show CDR1 as SEHNR and CDR2 as FQNEAQ (reference sequence). DNA of the CDR3: TGTTCCAGCAGGCGGACAGGGTCGAGCTCTGGGGCCAACGTCCTGACTTTC. As protein: CSSRRTGSSSGANVLTF.

The CDR3 is CASSSRGIDGYTF. In DNA, the CDR3 is TGTGCCAGTAGTTCCAGGGGAATTGATGGCTACACCTTC. The chain has TRBV19 and TRBJ1-2; a weak D match, TRBD1 (6 bases). Germline V CDR1 and CDR2: LNHDA, SQIVND (reference sequence). This CDR3 region has 13 residues. Trimming shortened V by 5 bases and J by 6 bases, and 13 bases separated the two germline ends. Supplemented by reference TRBV19 and TRBJ1-2, the full variable domain reads DGGITQSPKYLFRKEGQNVTLSCEQNLNHDAMYWYRQDPGQGLRLIYYSQIVNDFQKGDIAEGYSVSREKKESFPLTVTSAQKNPTAFYLCASSSRGIDGYTFGSGTRLTVV.

In DNA form, the CDR3 reads TGTGCCAGCTCCCTTACTAGCGGGAGGGCCTACAATGAGCAGTTCTTC. The encoded protein is CASSLTSGRAYNEQFF. The rearrangement joins TRBV18 to TRBJ2-1, with TRBD2 matching 13 bases. The CDR3 consists of 16 residues. Germline V gene sequence: CDR1 KGHSH, CDR2 LQKENI. V was clipped by 6 bases and J by 2 bases; unmatched bases: 4.

The gene calls are TRBV6-5 and TRBJ2-5; 7 positions match TRBD2. The CDR3 sequence is 15 residues long. V lost 1 base, J lost 2 bases, and 4 bases stayed unmatched. Germline V gives CDR1 MNHEY, CDR2 SVGAGI. The CDR3 loop is CASSYLTSKQETQYF. The CDR3 region has the DNA TGTGCCAGCAGTTACTTGACTAGCAAACAAGAGACCCAGTACTTC.

The chain employs TRBV7-3 and TRBJ1-2; D gene uncertain. CDR1 and CDR2 from the germline V gene are SGHTA and FQGTGA. V gave up 7 bases and J gave up 4 bases, with 7 bases separating them. There are 11 residues in the CDR3. The CDR3, as DNA: TGTGCCAGCAAGAGGATCTATGGCTACACCTTC. Protein product: CASKRIYGYTF.

The V and J genes are TRBV27 and TRBJ1-5; D might be TRBD1 (5 bases). Germline CDR1 reads MNHEY; CDR2 reads SMNVEV (reference sequence). This CDR3 region has 15 residues. Trimming stripped 6 bases from V and 1 base from J, with 13 bases between. This CDR3 is CASRLQAKSNQPQHF. The CDR3 nucleotides read TGTGCCAGCAGGCTACAGGCTAAAAGCAATCAGCCCCAGCATTTT.

This CDR3 reads CATSRDSEETQYF. CDR3 sequence (DNA): TGTGCCACCAGCCGGGACTCGGAAGAGACCCAGTACTTC. The chain joins TRBV15 to TRBJ2-5; tentative D call: TRBD2 (6 bases). There are 13 residues in the CDR3. V lost 5 bases, J lost 3 bases, and 10 bases lay in between. Per germline, CDR1 LNHNV and CDR2 YYDKDF (reference sequence).

The genes are TRBV9 and TRBJ1-2, with a weak D call TRBD1 (5 bases). V was trimmed by 4 bases and J by 7 bases, leaving 17 bases between them. There are 14 residues in the CDR3. Germline CDR1 SGDLS, CDR2 YYNGEE. The CDR3 protein is CASSPFQGHGGYTF. The CDR3 DNA reads TGTGCCAGCAGCCCCTTTCAGGGTCACGGTGGCTACACCTTC.

The count of this clone is one. This chain connects TRBV7-8 to TRBJ2-5, with D perhaps TRBD2 (6 bases). CDR1 and CDR2 (germline): SGHVS, FQNEAQ. V was shortened by 4 bases and J by 2 bases, with 23 bases between the two germline ends. The CDR3 runs to 18 residues. The CDR3 is CASSSNSAERRGQETQYF. For the CDR3, the DNA is TGTGCCAGCAGCTCGAATTCGGCCGAAAGACGGGGGCAAGAGACCCAGTACTTC.

The chain recombines TRBV7-9 with TRBJ2-7; D call uncertain. Germline values: CDR1 SEHNR, CDR2 FQNEAQ (reference sequence). Trimming left V 0 bases short and J 5 bases short, with 17 bases between. The CDR3 runs to 16 residues. The CDR3 region is CASSLALSENHHEQYF. The DNA of the CDR3 is TGTGCCAGCAGCTTAGCGCTTTCTGAGAATCACCACGAGCAGTACTTC.

The V call is TRBV4-1, the J call TRBJ2-7, with TRBD1 matching over 10 bases. The CDR3 sequence is 13 residues long. Germline loops: CDR1 MGHRA, CDR2 YSYEKL. V trimming: 9 bases; J trimming: 3 bases; junction bases outside the gene matches: 5. This CDR3 is CARGGDRGYEQYF. As DNA, the CDR3 is TGCGCCAGGGGGGGGGACAGGGGCTACGAGCAGTACTTC.

The chain recombines TRBV28 with TRBJ2-7; D unresolved. The V gene lost 5 bases and the J gene lost 6 bases, with 11 bases spanning the gap. Looked up from germline, CDR1 is MDHEN and CDR2 is SYDVKM. The CDR3 length is 12 residues. CDR3 sequence (DNA): TGTGCCAGCAGTCCCGCGGCCCTCGAGCAGTACTTC. It yields the protein CASSPAALEQYF.

This clone was detected many times. V usage is TRBV29-1 and J usage is TRBJ1-2; D not certain. Germline V gives CDR1 SQVTM, CDR2 ANQGSEA. This CDR3 region has 11 residues. V lost 7 bases, J lost 4 bases, and 10 bases lay in between. CDR3 nucleotide sequence: TGCAGCGCCACTTCCCTCTATGGCTACACCTTC. Its protein is CSATSLYGYTF.

The CDR3 here is CASSSRQGARRTEAFF. The DNA for the CDR3 is TGTGCCAGCAGCTCTCGACAGGGGGCGCGTCGCACTGAAGCTTTCTTT. The V and J genes are TRBV9 and TRBJ1-1, with 10 bases that match TRBD1. Germline V gene lookup returns CDR1 SGDLS and CDR2 YYNGEE. After removal of 4 bases from V and 4 bases from J, the junction contained 10 bases not matched to a gene. This CDR3 contains 16 residues.

This sequence joins TRBV2 and TRBJ2-7, with 10 bases lining up with TRBD1. The CDR3 is made up of 12 amino acids. V gave up 8 bases and J gave up 5 bases; unmatched junction bases: 3. Per germline, CDR1 SNHLY and CDR2 FYNNEI. The CDR3 loop reads CASDRGQHEQYF. Written as DNA, the CDR3 is TGTGCCAGCGACAGGGGGCAACACGAGCAGTACTTC.

This clone occurred once. The V and J genes are TRBV7-2 and TRBJ2-7, with D maybe TRBD1 (6 bases). The CDR3 loop spans 15 amino acids. Germline CDR1 and CDR2: SGHTA and FQGNSA. V was cut by 1 base and J by 6 bases, with 16 bases left in between. The CDR3 bases are TGTGCCAGCAGCTTAGTTGTGGCAGGGGCGAGCGAGCAGTACTTC. This translates into CASSLVVAGASEQYF. The full variable domain, rest sourced from reference TRBV7-2 and TRBJ2-7, is GAGVSQSPSNKVTEKGKDVELRCDPISGHTALYWYRQSLGQGLEFLIYFQGNSAPDKSGLPSDRFSAERTGGSVSTLTIQRTQQEDSAVYLCASSLVVAGASEQYFGPGTRLTVT.

This chain connects TRBV19 to TRBJ2-2; 14 positions agree with TRBD2. Trimming cost V 4 bases and J 2 bases; bases outside gene matches: 9. CDR3 size: 19 residues. Germline CDR1 is LNHDA and CDR2 is SQIVND (reference sequence). CDR3: CASSTLTSGRAQNTGELFF. CDR3 nucleotide sequence: TGTGCCAGTAGTACACTGACTAGCGGGAGGGCCCAAAACACCGGGGAGCTGTTTTTT.

This chain joins TRBV19 and TRBJ2-6; no definite D call. CDR3 size: 17 residues. Germline CDR1 is LNHDA and CDR2 is SQIVND (reference sequence). V was cut by 7 bases and J by 3 bases, with 19 bases left in between. The CDR3 sequence: CASMNEAALGGANVLTF. The CDR3 region has the DNA TGTGCCAGTATGAACGAGGCGGCACTTGGTGGGGCCAACGTCCTGACTTTC.

This clone showed up just once. This chain connects TRBV23-1 to TRBJ2-7, with 11 bases that match TRBD2. TRBV23-1 is designated an ORF whose function remains uncertain. The CDR3 contains 13 residues. Losses at the gene ends were 7 bases for V and 3 bases for J; bases not matched to a gene: 2. Here the CDR3 reads CASIGTSGYEQYF. In DNA, the CDR3 is TGCGCCAGCATTGGGACTAGCGGCTACGAGCAGTACTTC.

The chain links TRBV19 to TRBJ2-1; 11 nucleotides line up with TRBD2. The CDR3 runs to 19 residues. Trimming took 3 bases from V and 1 from J; bases not matched to a gene: 11. Germline V gene data show CDR1 as LNHDA and CDR2 as SQIVND (reference sequence). For the CDR3, the DNA is TGTGCCAGTAGTATCCTACCTAGCGGGAGGCCCACATCCTACAATGAGCAGTTCTTC. Protein sequence: CASSILPSGRPTSYNEQFF.

This rearrangement joins TRBV18 to TRBJ2-2; 9 bases match TRBD2. The germline V gene encodes CDR1 KGHSH and CDR2 LQKENI. The V segment lost 3 bases and the J segment 5 bases; nucleotides outside the gene matches: 4. The CDR3 has 15 residues. The CDR3 region has the DNA TGTGCCAGCTCACCTGGACTAGCGCGTACCGGGGAGCTGTTTTTT. Its protein is CASSPGLARTGELFF.

The sample holds one count of this clone. The chain is built from TRBV19 and TRBJ1-5, with 7 positions matching TRBD1. CDR3 length: 14 residues. The germline gives CDR1 LNHDA, CDR2 SQIVND (reference sequence). V shed 3 bases and J 4 bases; nucleotides not matched to a gene: 3. CDR3 nucleotide sequence: TGTGCCAGTAGTATGGTCAGGGGGAATCAGCCCCAGCATTTT. It encodes CASSMVRGNQPQHF.

The chain carries TRBV4-1 and TRBJ2-7; TRBD1 might be the D (6 bases). The CDR3 extends over 14 amino acids. V shed 0 bases and J shed 3 bases, with 9 bases lying between them. Per germline, CDR1 MGHRA and CDR2 YSYEKL. The CDR3 DNA follows: TGCGCCAGCAGCCAAGAGGCAGGGGACTACGAGCAGTACTTC. Residues: CASSQEAGDYEQYF.

This clone was counted a few times. The chain employs TRBV11-3 and TRBJ2-7; TRBD1 aligns across 9 bases. From germline, CDR1 is SGHNT and CDR2 YENEEA. Trimming took 5 bases from V and 5 from J; bases not matched to a gene: 7. This CDR3 comprises 14 residues. CDR3 loop: CASSLGGTGNEQYF. CDR3 DNA: TGTGCCAGCAGCCTCGGGGGGACAGGGAACGAGCAGTACTTC.

V is TRBV28 and J is TRBJ2-6; TRBD2 might be the D (6 bases). This CDR3 has 17 residues. Deletions cut 4 bases from V and 4 bases from J, with 17 bases between. Per germline, CDR1 MDHEN and CDR2 SYDVKM. CDR3 sequence (DNA): TGTGCCAGCAGTTCTACCGGAGGGCAGCAGGGGGCCAACGTCCTGACTTTC. Translation: CASSSTGGQQGANVLTF.

The chain uses TRBV19 and TRBJ2-5; 13 bases match TRBD2. The V gene end was trimmed by 6 bases and the J gene end by 5 bases; junction bases not matched to a gene: 6. The CDR3 is made up of 15 amino acids. Germline lookup yields CDR1 LNHDA and CDR2 SQIVND (reference sequence). The CDR3 region has the DNA TGTGCCAGTAGCCCGCGGACTAGCGGGAGTGAGACCCAGTACTTC. Its protein is CASSPRTSGSETQYF.